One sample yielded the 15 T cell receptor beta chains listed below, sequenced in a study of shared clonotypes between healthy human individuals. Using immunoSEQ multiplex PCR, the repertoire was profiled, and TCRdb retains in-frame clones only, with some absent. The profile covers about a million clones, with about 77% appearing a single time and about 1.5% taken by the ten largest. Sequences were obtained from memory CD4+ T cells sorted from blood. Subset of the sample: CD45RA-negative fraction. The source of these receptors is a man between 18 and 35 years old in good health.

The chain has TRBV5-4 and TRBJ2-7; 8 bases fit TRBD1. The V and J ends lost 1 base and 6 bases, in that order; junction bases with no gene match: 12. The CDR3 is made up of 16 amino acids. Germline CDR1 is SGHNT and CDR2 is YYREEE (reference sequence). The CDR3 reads CASSLLQGQGAGEQYF. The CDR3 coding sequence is TGTGCCAGCAGCTTGTTACAAGGCCAGGGGGCAGGCGAGCAGTACTTC.

DNA of the CDR3: TGTGCCAGCAGTTTAATAGGCCAGCCCCAGCATTTT. The encoded protein is CASSLIGQPQHF. This sequence joins TRBV28 and TRBJ1-5, with D uncertain. The CDR3 contains 12 residues. Germline V gene data show CDR1 as MDHEN and CDR2 as SYDVKM. Trimming removed 2 bases from V and 7 bases from J, with 6 bases in between.

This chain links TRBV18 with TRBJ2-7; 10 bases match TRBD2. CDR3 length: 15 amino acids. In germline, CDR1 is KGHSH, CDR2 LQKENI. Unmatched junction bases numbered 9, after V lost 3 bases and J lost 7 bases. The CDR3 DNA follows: TGTGCCAGCTCACCGCCTAGCGGGAGTAGGTGGGAGCAGTACTTC. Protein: CASSPPSGSRWEQYF.

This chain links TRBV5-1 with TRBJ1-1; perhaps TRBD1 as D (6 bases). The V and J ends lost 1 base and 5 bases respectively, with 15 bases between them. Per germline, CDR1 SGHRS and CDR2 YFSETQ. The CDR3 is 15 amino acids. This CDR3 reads CASSLRTASDTEAFF. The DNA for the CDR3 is TGCGCCAGCAGCTTGCGGACAGCCTCGGATACTGAAGCTTTCTTT.

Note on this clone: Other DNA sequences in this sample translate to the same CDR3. CDR3 residues: CASSPRRDEQYF. CDR3 bases: TGTGCCAGCTCACCGCGACGCGACGAGCAGTACTTC. V gene TRBV18 combines with J gene TRBJ2-7; D unclear. V was cut by 3 bases and J by 5 bases, with 8 bases left in between. CDR3 size: 12 residues. Per the germline V gene, CDR1 is KGHSH and CDR2 is LQKENI. The full variable domain, with the rest looked up from reference TRBV18 and TRBJ2-7, is NAGVMQNPRHLVRRRGQEARLRCSPMKGHSHVYWYRQLPEEGLKFMVYLQKENIIDESGMPKERFSAEFPKEGPSILRIQQVVRGDSAAYFCASSPRRDEQYFGPGTRLTVT.

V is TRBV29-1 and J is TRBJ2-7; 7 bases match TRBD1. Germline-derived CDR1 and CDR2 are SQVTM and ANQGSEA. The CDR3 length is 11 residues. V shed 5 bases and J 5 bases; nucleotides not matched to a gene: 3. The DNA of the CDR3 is TGCAGCGTTAAAACAGGGGACGAGCAGTACTTC. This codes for CSVKTGDEQYF.

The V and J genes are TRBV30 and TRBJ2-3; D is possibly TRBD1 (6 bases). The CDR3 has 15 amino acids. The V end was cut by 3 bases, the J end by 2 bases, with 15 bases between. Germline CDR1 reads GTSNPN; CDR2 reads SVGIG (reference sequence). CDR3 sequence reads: CAWSLAQGPTDTQYF. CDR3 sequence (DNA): TGTGCCTGGAGCCTCGCACAGGGTCCCACAGATACGCAGTATTTT.

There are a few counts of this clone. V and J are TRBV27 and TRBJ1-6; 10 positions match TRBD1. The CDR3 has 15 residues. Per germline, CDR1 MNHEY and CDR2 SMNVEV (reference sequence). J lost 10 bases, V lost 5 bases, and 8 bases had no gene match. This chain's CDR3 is CASSPKDRGESPLHF. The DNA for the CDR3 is TGTGCCAGCAGTCCAAAGGACAGGGGGGAATCACCCCTCCACTTT.

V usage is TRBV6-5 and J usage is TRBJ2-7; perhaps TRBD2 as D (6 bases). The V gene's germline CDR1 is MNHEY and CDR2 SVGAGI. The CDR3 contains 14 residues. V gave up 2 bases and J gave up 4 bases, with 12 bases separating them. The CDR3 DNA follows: TGTGCCAGCAGTTACCGGGAGTTGGGATACGAGCAGTACTTC. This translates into CASSYRELGYEQYF.

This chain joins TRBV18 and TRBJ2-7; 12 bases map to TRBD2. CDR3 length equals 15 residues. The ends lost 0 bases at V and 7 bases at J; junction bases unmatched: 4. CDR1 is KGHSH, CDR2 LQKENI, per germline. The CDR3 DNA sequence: TGTGCCAGCTCACCACCGACTAGCGGGAGAGCTGAGCAGTACTTC. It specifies CASSPPTSGRAEQYF.

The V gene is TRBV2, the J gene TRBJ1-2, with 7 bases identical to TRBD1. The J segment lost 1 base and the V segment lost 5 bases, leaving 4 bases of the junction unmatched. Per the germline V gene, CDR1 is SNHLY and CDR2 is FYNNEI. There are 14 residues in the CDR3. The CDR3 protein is CASSRQGLNYGYTF. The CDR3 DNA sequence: TGTGCCAGCAGTAGACAGGGCCTTAACTATGGCTACACCTTC.

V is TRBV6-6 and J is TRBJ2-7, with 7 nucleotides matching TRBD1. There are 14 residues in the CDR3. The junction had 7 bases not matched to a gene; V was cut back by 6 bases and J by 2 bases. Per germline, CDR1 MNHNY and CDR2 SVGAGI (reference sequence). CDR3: CASRLTGATYEQYF. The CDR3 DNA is TGTGCCAGCAGGCTAACAGGGGCAACCTACGAGCAGTACTTC.

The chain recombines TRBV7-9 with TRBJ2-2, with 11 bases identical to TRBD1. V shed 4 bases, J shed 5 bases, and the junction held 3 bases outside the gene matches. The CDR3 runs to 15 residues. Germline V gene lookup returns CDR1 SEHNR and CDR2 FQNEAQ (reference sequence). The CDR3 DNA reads TGTGCCAGCAGCTCCGGACAGGGGGCAACCGGGGAGCTGTTTTTT. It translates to CASSSGQGATGELFF.

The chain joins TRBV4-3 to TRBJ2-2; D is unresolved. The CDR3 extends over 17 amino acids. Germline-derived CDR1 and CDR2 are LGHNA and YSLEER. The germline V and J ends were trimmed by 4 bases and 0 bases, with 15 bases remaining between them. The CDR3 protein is CASSRSLVGANTGELFF. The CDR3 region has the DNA TGCGCCAGCAGCCGGTCCCTGGTCGGAGCGAACACCGGGGAGCTGTTTTTT.

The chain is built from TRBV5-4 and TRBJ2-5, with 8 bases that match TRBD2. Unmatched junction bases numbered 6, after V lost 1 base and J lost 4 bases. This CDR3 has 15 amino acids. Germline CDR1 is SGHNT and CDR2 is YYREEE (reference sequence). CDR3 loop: CASSLWLAGRETQYF. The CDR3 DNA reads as TGTGCCAGCAGCTTGTGGCTAGCGGGCAGAGAGACCCAGTACTTC. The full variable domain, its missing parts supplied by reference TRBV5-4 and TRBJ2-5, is ETGVTQSPTHLIKTRGQQVTLRCSSQSGHNTVSWYQQALGQGPQFIFQYYREEENGRGNFPPRFSGLQFPNYSSELNVNALELDDSALYLCASSLWLAGRETQYFGPGTRLLVL.